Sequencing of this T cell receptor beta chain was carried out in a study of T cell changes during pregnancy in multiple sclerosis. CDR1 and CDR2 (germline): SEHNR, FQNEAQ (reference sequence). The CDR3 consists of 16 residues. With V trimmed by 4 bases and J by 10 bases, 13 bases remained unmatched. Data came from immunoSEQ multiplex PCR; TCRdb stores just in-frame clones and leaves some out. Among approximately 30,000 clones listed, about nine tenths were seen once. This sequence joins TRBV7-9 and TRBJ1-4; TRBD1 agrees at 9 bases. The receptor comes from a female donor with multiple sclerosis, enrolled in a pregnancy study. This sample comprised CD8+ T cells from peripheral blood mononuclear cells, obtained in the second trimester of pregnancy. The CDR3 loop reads CASSSRSDRGTGKLFF. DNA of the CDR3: TGTGCCAGCAGCTCACGATCGGACAGGGGTACGGGAAAACTGTTTTTT.